Listed here is a single T cell receptor (beta chain). The Seattle patients joined while their infection was active and were tracked longitudinally afterward. The data derive from a study of blood T cell repertoires in COVID-19. Study as a whole: The United States, Italy and Spain were the sources of the acute and convalescent COVID-19 samples. In each case, the material was cDNA or gDNA derived from T cells, B-cell-depleted T cells, or PBMCs.

Authors' data handling: Estimation of nucleated cell counts was performed using reference gene primer amplification. TCRdb's copy holds only in-frame clones and misses some; the assay was immunoSEQ multiplex PCR. That table gives V, J and clone size, and the DNA gave D and trimming. In the table there are over 130,000 clones, around 89% of which are singletons. The sample comprised peripheral blood. This TCR derives from a human donor with COVID-19, enrolled during active disease. The donor label of this sample is uncertain.

The CDR3 loop is CASSLGGIENQPQHF. The CDR3, as DNA: TGTGCCAGCAGCTTAGGAGGGATCGAGAATCAGCCCCAGCATTTT. V usage is TRBV7-2 and J usage is TRBJ1-5; D gene uncertain. The CDR3 length is 15 residues. Germline V lookup: CDR1 SGHTA, CDR2 FQGNSA. Deletions cut 1 base from V and 4 bases from J, with 11 bases between.